The rows below give T cell receptor beta chains drawn from one sample of a study of metastatic and nonmetastatic thyroid tumors. TCRdb ran MiXCR on the PCR reads. The profile shows around 16,000 clones, nearly 35% of them singletons. Sequencing input: tumor tissue. These receptors came from a male donor with papillary thyroid cancer or a benign thyroid nodule (not recorded which). Some clones in this sample may be carry-over from other donors' samples. CDR3s include the opening cysteine and the closing phenylalanine or tryptophan. A D gene is named only where the DNA matches it firmly. A clone size is listed for some rows: how often the clone was seen (once, few, many), or a class if it is expanded.

NA | TRBJ1-1 | TRBD1 | TRBV6-1 | CASPRDRVRPEAFF | TGTGCCAGCCCCCGGGACAGGGTGAGGCCTGAAGCTTTCTTT
NA | TRBJ2-5 | TRBD2 | TRBV7-8 | CTSSLIARGGRQDTQYF | TGTACCAGCAGCTTAATCGCGCGGGGGGGCCGCCAAGATACCCAGTACTTC
many | TRBJ1-1 | NA | TRBV10-3 | CAITRGGTGEAFF | TGTGCCATCACCCGAGGGGGGACTGGTGAAGCTTTCTTT
many | TRBJ2-7 | NA | TRBV12-3/TRBV12-4 | CASSSDEGYEQYF | TGTGCCAGCAGTTCAGATGAGGGTTACGAGCAGTACTTC
NA | TRBJ1-3 | NA | TRBV5-1 | CASRFEGSLNTIYF | TGCGCCAGCAGATTTGAGGGGTCTTTAAACACCATATATTTT
many | TRBJ2-5 | TRBD2 | TRBV11-3 | CASSLIAGGPQYF | TGTGCCAGCAGCTTAATAGCGGGGGGGCCCCAGTACTTC
many | TRBJ2-5 | TRBD1 | TRBV5-1 | CASSLSGQGTETQYF | TGCGCCAGCAGCTTGTCTGGACAGGGGACGGAGACCCAGTACTTC
few | TRBJ1-6 | NA | TRBV4-1 | CASSRAGTENSPLHF | TGCGCCAGCAGCCGAGCCGGGACGGAAAATTCACCCCTCCACTTT
many | TRBJ1-1 | NA | TRBV5-1 | CASSLAGKDTEAFF | TGCGCCAGCAGCTTGGCCGGGAAGGACACTGAAGCTTTCTTT
few | TRBJ2-3 | NA | TRBV10-2 | CASRLSDTQYF | TGCGCCAGCAGGCTCTCAGATACGCAGTATTTT
few | TRBJ1-6 | NA | TRBV28 | CASTQSSFFSPLHF | TGTGCCAGCACCCAATCCAGTTTTTTCTCACCCCTCCACTTT
NA | TRBJ1-6 | NA | TRBV11-2 | CASSLVGVSSYNSPLHF | TGTGCCAGCAGCTTAGTGGGGGTGAGCTCCTATAATTCACCCCTCCACTTT
NA | TRBJ2-3 | TRBD2 | TRBV5-1 | CASSLVGGGAADTQYF | TGCGCCAGCAGCTTGGTTGGCGGGGGGGCCGCAGATACGCAGTATTTT
few | TRBJ2-3 | NA | TRBV6-2/TRBV6-3 | CASSWTADTQYF | TGTGCCAGCAGCTGGACTGCAGATACGCAGTATTTT
NA | TRBJ1-1 | TRBD1 | TRBV11-3 | CASSLRTGKWAEAFF | TGTGCCAGTAGCCTCCGGACAGGGAAGTGGGCTGAAGCTTTCTTT
NA | TRBJ2-2 | TRBD2 | TRBV5-1 | CASTLELAGLTGELFF | TGCGCCAGCACCTTGGAGTTAGCGGGTCTCACTGGGGAGCTGTTTTTT
many | TRBJ2-7 | TRBD1 | TRBV7-8 | CASSPSRVTGGRGEQYF | TGTGCCAGCAGCCCCTCAAGGGTAACAGGGGGAAGGGGCGAGCAGTACTTC
NA | TRBJ1-3 | NA | TRBV5-1 | CASSSQTSGNTIYF | TGCGCCAGCAGCTCTCAGACCAGTGGAAACACCATATATTTT
NA | TRBJ2-3 | TRBD2 | TRBV5-1 | CASGGTSGRSPDTQYF | TGCGCCAGCGGTGGGACTAGCGGGAGGTCTCCAGATACGCAGTATTTT
medium-sized | TRBJ2-2 | TRBD2 | TRBV2 | CASSSTSGSLNTGELFF | TGTGCCAGCAGTAGTACTAGCGGCAGCTTGAACACCGGGGAGCTGTTTTTT
many | TRBJ1-6 | NA | TRBV7-9 | CASNGGDSPLHF | TGTGCCAGCAACGGAGGGGATTCACCCCTCCACTTT
NA | TRBJ2-1 | TRBD2 | TRBV11-2 | CASSTRTSGSNEQFF | TGTGCCAGCAGCACCCGGACTAGCGGGAGCAATGAGCAGTTCTTC
medium-sized | TRBJ1-2 | NA | TRBV11-2 | CASSPGVGAYGYTF | TGTGCCAGCAGCCCAGGGGTTGGGGCATATGGCTACACCTTC
many | TRBJ2-7 | NA | TRBV11-3 | CASSSPGFADEQYF | TGTGCCAGCAGCTCCCCGGGGTTCGCGGACGAGCAGTACTTC
few | TRBJ1-1 | NA | TRBV12-5 | CASGLGTGSGAFF | TGTGCTAGTGGTTTGGGAACAGGGTCCGGAGCTTTCTTT
NA | TRBJ1-5 | TRBD1 | TRBV11-1 | CASILAQGVGGNQPQHF | TGTGCCAGCATCTTAGCGCAGGGGGTAGGGGGCAATCAGCCCCAGCATTTT
many | TRBJ1-3 | NA | TRBV11-2 | CASSPQGSGNTIYF | TGTGCCAGCAGCCCACAGGGCTCTGGAAACACCATATATTTT
few | TRBJ1-2 | TRBD1 | TRBV19 | CASSPSTGGVGYTF | TGTGCCAGTAGTCCCTCGACAGGGGGCGTTGGCTACACCTTC
NA | TRBJ2-3 | TRBD2 | TRBV9 | CASSAPSIGGTSTDTQYF | TGTGCCAGCAGTGCCCCATCTATCGGGGGGACTAGCACAGATACGCAGTATTTT
NA | TRBJ1-1 | NA | TRBV28 | CAAQGPNTEAFF | TGTGCCGCCCAGGGTCCGAACACTGAAGCTTTCTTT
NA | TRBJ1-1 | TRBD1 | TRBV6-1 | CSSKGQVAIEAFF | TGTTCCAGCAAAGGACAGGTCGCGATTGAAGCTTTCTTT
NA | TRBJ2-7 | TRBD1 | TRBV11-2 | CASSLDFEGQGSAEQYF | TGTGCCAGCAGCTTAGATTTCGAAGGACAGGGGTCCGCCGAGCAGTACTTC
NA | TRBJ2-2 | TRBD2 | TRBV20-1 | CSAEGGRGTGELFF | TGCAGTGCGGAGGGCGGGAGAGGCACCGGGGAGCTGTTTTTT
many | TRBJ1-3 | NA | TRBV29-1 | CSADTGNTIYF | TGCAGCGCCGATACTGGAAACACCATATATTTT
many | TRBJ2-7 | NA | TRBV5-1 | CASSLGPGYEQYF | TGCGCCAGCAGCTTGGGACCGGGCTACGAGCAGTACTTC
many | TRBJ1-2 | NA | TRBV5-1 | CASSLEQGGGYGYTF | TGCGCCAGCAGCTTGGAGCAGGGAGGGGGCTATGGCTACACCTTC
NA | TRBJ2-7 | NA | TRBV20-1 | CSAQGAWDPWTYEQYF | TGCAGTGCGCAAGGGGCTTGGGACCCCTGGACCTACGAGCAGTACTTC
medium-sized | TRBJ1-2 | TRBD1 | TRBV7-2 | CASSSSRDSPYGYTF | TGTGCCAGCAGCTCGTCCCGGGACAGTCCCTATGGCTACACCTTC
NA | TRBJ2-1 | NA | TRBV6-1 | CASTQAGGAEQFF | TGTGCCAGCACCCAAGCTGGGGGGGCTGAGCAGTTCTTC
NA | TRBJ2-1 | NA | TRBV5-1 | CASSSIYNEQFF | TGCGCCAGCAGCTCAATCTACAATGAGCAGTTCTTC
NA | TRBJ2-2 | NA | TRBV5-6 | CASSVAGRTNTGELFF | TGTGCCAGCAGCGTGGCTGGGCGGACGAACACCGGGGAGCTGTTTTTT
once | TRBJ2-7 | TRBD1 | TRBV20-1 | CSARDTGQGAPYEQYF | TGCAGTGCTAGAGATACAGGACAGGGGGCTCCCTACGAGCAGTACTTC